This T cell receptor beta chain was recovered during a study of blood T cell repertoires in COVID-19. Study-level background: Acute and convalescent COVID-19 samples came from the United States, Italy and Spain. PBMCs, B-cell-depleted T cells, or T cells provided the cDNA or gDNA that made up the material.

This CDR3 has 15 amino acids. The V end lost 2 bases, the J end lost 3 bases, and 14 bases lay between the germline ends. Germline values: CDR1 SGHTA, CDR2 FQGNSA. Original methodology: Using reference gene primer amplification, nucleated cell counts were estimated. The protocol was immunoSEQ multiplex PCR, while the TCRdb copy is restricted to in-frame clones and leaves out a portion. V and J calls and clone size are given by that table; D and trimming were obtained from the DNA. The sample yields some 42,000 clones, just under 85% seen once. The chain uses TRBV7-2 and TRBJ2-7, with D tentatively TRBD2 (7 bases). The receptor was derived from a man in his forties or fifties with active COVID-19. Material: peripheral blood. This CDR3 reads CASSLPPGEGYEQYF. DNA for the CDR3: TGTGCCAGCAGCTTACCCCCAGGGGAGGGCTACGAGCAGTACTTC.